This record covers a single TCR beta chain. Its matching antigen is unknown. V gave up 6 bases and J gave up 5 bases; unmatched junction bases: 2. The germline V gene has CDR1 MNHEY and CDR2 SVGAGI. The length of the CDR3 is 13 residues. These data are taken from a study of T cell responses to AZD1222 COVID-19 vaccine. Study-level findings and limits: Just a handful of people given AZD1222 tested seropositive at baseline. The donor cohort was predominantly white British with a female majority, and clonal diversity may have been underestimated. Spike was spanned by vaccine-associated CD4 TCRs, with dominance at 160-218 and 743-854.

Pooled together were second doses at about 4 or about 12 weeks. Measured with immunoSEQ multiplex PCR; TCRdb has only the in-frame clones, and not every one. The data hold about 160,000 clones, with roughly 94% observed a single time. The chain joins TRBV6-5 to TRBJ2-3, with 10 bases identical to TRBD2. This sequence was found in an adult who received the AZD1222 COVID-19 vaccine. Here the sequenced sample was peripheral blood, taken 28 days after the second AZD1222 dose. This CDR3 is CASRLAGVDTQYF. The CDR3 nucleotides read TGTGCCAGCAGGCTAGCGGGAGTAGATACGCAGTATTTT.